These 13 T cell receptor beta chains were sequenced from one sample in a study of T cells after yellow fever vaccination. MiXCR was run by TCRdb on the 5' RACE reads, yielding one entry per CDR3 protein. The data contain around 400,000 distinct CDR3 sequences, around 10% of them singletons. The sequencing here drew on PBMCs, taken on the day of the first yellow fever vaccination. These receptors all come from a man aged 18 to 29 who received the YFV17D yellow fever vaccine.

The J gene is TRBJ1-5, the V gene TRBV6-1, with 8 nucleotides matching TRBD1. V lost 5 bases to trimming and J lost 4 bases; unmatched junction nucleotides: 10. This CDR3 contains 16 residues. Germline values: CDR1 MNHNS, CDR2 SASEGT. Written as DNA, the CDR3 is TGTGCCAGCAGTCCCCGGACAGGGTCCAGGAATCAGCCCCAGCATTTT. The encoded protein is CASSPRTGSRNQPQHF.

The table lists this clonotype with a few counts. The V and J genes are TRBV5-1 and TRBJ1-3; no clear D gene. Trimming took 0 bases from V and 3 from J, leaving 7 bases between them. The germline V gene has CDR1 SGHRS and CDR2 YFSETQ. This CDR3 region has 14 residues. The CDR3 coding sequence is TGCGCCAGCAGCTTGGATCCGATTGGAAACACCATATATTTT. It translates to CASSLDPIGNTIYF.

This clonotype was seen only once. V is TRBV2 and J is TRBJ2-1, with 8 bases that match TRBD1. The germline V gene has CDR1 SNHLY and CDR2 FYNNEI. This CDR3 contains 13 residues. J was trimmed by 7 bases and V by 7 bases; bases with no gene match: 6. The CDR3, as DNA: TGTGCCAGCACCATGGACAGGGAGAATGAGCAGTTCTTC. This codes for CASTMDRENEQFF.

The CDR3 DNA reads TGTGCCAGTACACAGGGGCTGAGTGAGCAGTTCTTC. Encoded protein: CASTQGLSEQFF. The V gene is TRBV19, the J gene TRBJ2-1; TRBD1 agrees at 7 bases. This CDR3 is built from 12 residues. V shed 7 bases and J 9 bases; nucleotides not matched to a gene: 6. Germline V CDR1 and CDR2: LNHDA, SQIVND (reference sequence).

This clonotype has just a few counts. V gene TRBV6-5 combines with J gene TRBJ1-3, with TRBD1 as a possible D gene (5 bases). The V end was cut by 7 bases, the J end by 0 bases, with 13 bases between. The CDR3 is made up of 15 amino acids. Germline V CDR1 and CDR2: MNHEY, SVGAGI. The chain's CDR3 is CASKTLQGSGNTIYF. The CDR3 coding sequence is TGTGCCAGCAAAACTCTCCAGGGCTCTGGAAACACCATATATTTT.

A few counts support this clonotype. The rearrangement uses TRBV9 and TRBJ2-6; D might be TRBD1 or TRBD2, each matching 6 bases. Germline assignment: CDR1 SGDLS and CDR2 YYNGEE. The V end lost 6 bases, the J end lost 2 bases, and 12 bases lay between the germline ends. The CDR3 is made up of 15 amino acids. The CDR3 nucleotides read TGTGCCAGCAACAGGGAGGTTCCTGGGGCCAACGTCCTGACTTTC. Amino acid sequence: CASNREVPGANVLTF.

This clonotype has a handful of counts. The CDR3 loop reads CATSAGTGETDTQYF. CDR3 in DNA: TGTGCCACCAGTGCCGGGACAGGGGAAACAGATACGCAGTATTTT. The V gene is TRBV24-1, the J gene TRBJ2-3; TRBD1 aligns across 10 bases. Germline V lookup: CDR1 KGHDR, CDR2 SFDVKD. V gave up 5 bases and J gave up 3 bases; unmatched junction bases: 4. The CDR3 consists of 15 residues.

The V call is TRBV3-1, the J call TRBJ1-1, with D unresolved. Trimming stripped 2 bases from V and 8 bases from J, with 9 bases between. Germline-derived CDR1 and CDR2 are LGHDT and YNNKEL (reference sequence). The CDR3 contains 12 residues. CDR3 sequence (DNA): TGTGCCAGCAGCCAATCAGTAAACGAAGCTTTCTTT. It yields the protein CASSQSVNEAFF.

This clonotype has a handful of counts. CDR3 loop: CASSRSTFSAYEQYF. The CDR3 coding sequence is TGTGCCAGTAGTCGGAGCACGTTCTCTGCCTACGAGCAGTACTTC. The chain carries TRBV19 and TRBJ2-7, with D uncertain. CDR1 is LNHDA, CDR2 SQIVND, per germline (reference sequence). The CDR3 extends over 15 amino acids. The ends were cut back, 5 bases at V and 2 bases at J, with 16 bases in the middle.

This clonotype was counted a few times. The J gene is TRBJ1-1, the V gene TRBV5-1; TRBD1 matches 9 bases. Germline trimming cut 1 base from V and 5 bases from J; bases unmatched to any gene: 6. The CDR3 length is 15 residues. Per the germline V gene, CDR1 is SGHRS and CDR2 is YFSETQ. The CDR3 bases are TGCGCCAGCAGCTTGACAGGGGGCGAGGGGACTGAAGCTTTCTTT. The encoded protein is CASSLTGGEGTEAFF.

The V gene is TRBV20-1, the J gene TRBJ1-6; no clear D. V lost 5 bases to trimming and J lost 1 base, with 15 bases between them. There are 16 residues in the CDR3. CDR1 DFQATT and CDR2 SNEGSKA come from the germline V gene (reference sequence). The CDR3 DNA sequence: TGCAGTGCTTCCAGTAAAATCGGGTCCTATAATTCACCCCTCCACTTT. It specifies CSASSKIGSYNSPLHF.

The chain combines TRBV28 with TRBJ1-5; 8 nucleotides line up with TRBD1. Germline V CDR1 and CDR2: MDHEN, SYDVKM. This CDR3 region has 14 residues. V trimming: 8 bases; J trimming: 7 bases; junction bases outside the gene matches: 10. This CDR3 is CASGGTGGYQPQHF. For the CDR3, the DNA is TGTGCCAGCGGGGGTACAGGGGGTTACCAGCCCCAGCATTTT. Supplemented by reference TRBV28 and TRBJ1-5, the full variable domain reads DVKVTQSSRYLVKRTGEKVFLECVQDMDHENMFWYRQDPGLGLRLIYFSYDVKMKEKGDIPEGYSVSREKKERFSLILESASTNQTSMYLCASGGTGGYQPQHFGDGTRLSIL.

This clonotype occurred many times. The chain combines TRBV20-1 with TRBJ1-2; a possible D gene is TRBD1 (5 bases). CDR1 is DFQATT, CDR2 SNEGSKA, per germline (reference sequence). V was clipped by 3 bases and J by 1 base, with 6 bases between them. CDR3 length equals 12 residues. CDR3 DNA: TGCAGTGCTAGGGACAATAACTATGGCTACACCTTC. Residues: CSARDNNYGYTF.